The 21 T cell receptor beta chains presented below share a single source sample, sequenced in a study of blood T cell repertoires in COVID-19. TCRdb keeps only in-frame clones here, not all; method: immunoSEQ multiplex PCR. This table holds roughly 150,000 clones, roughly 86% found once. The sample comprised peripheral blood. These receptors were obtained from a woman of 80 years or more with COVID-19, enrolled during active disease.

There are a few counts of this clone. The V gene is TRBV2, the J gene TRBJ1-1, with D unresolved. V was shortened by 3 bases and J by 3 bases, with 8 bases between the two germline ends. Germline V lookup: CDR1 SNHLY, CDR2 FYNNEI. The CDR3 runs to 13 residues. The CDR3 nucleotides are TGTGCCAGCAGTGAGCAACGGGACACTGAAGCTTTCTTT. Its translation: CASSEQRDTEAFF.

J is TRBJ2-2 and V is TRBV12-3 or TRBV12-4, with TRBD1 matching 9 bases. J gave up 7 bases and V 6 bases, and 3 bases lay outside the gene matches. The CDR3 consists of 13 residues. The CDR3 region has the DNA TGTGCCAGCAGAGGACAGGGGTTCGGGGAGCTGTTTTTT. Encoded protein: CASRGQGFGELFF.

The chain joins TRBV14 to TRBJ2-5, with a possible D match to TRBD2 (6 bases). Germline loops: CDR1 SGHDN, CDR2 FVKESK. The CDR3 runs 17 residues. Trimming shortened V by 4 bases and J by 4 bases, and 22 bases separated the two germline ends. In DNA, the CDR3 is TGTGCCAGCAGCCTCCTGAATTCGAGACTAGTCTTAGAGACCCAGTACTTC. It is translated as CASSLLNSRLVLETQYF.

This clone was seen more than once but under ten times. This sequence joins TRBV27 and TRBJ2-5; 13 bases match TRBD2. The V segment lost 4 bases and the J segment 2 bases; nucleotides outside the gene matches: 7. The CDR3 runs to 17 residues. Germline V gene data show CDR1 as MNHEY and CDR2 as SMNVEV (reference sequence). The CDR3 reads CASSSRGLAGVQETQYF. The CDR3 nucleotides read TGTGCCAGCAGTTCCCGCGGACTAGCGGGAGTACAAGAGACCCAGTACTTC.

The chain joins TRBV30 to TRBJ2-3; maybe TRBD2 (6 bases). V was pared by 5 bases and J by 3 bases, with 12 bases between. Germline CDR1 and CDR2: GTSNPN and SVGIG (reference sequence). CDR3 length: 13 residues. The CDR3 sequence is CAWEESGTDTQYF. The CDR3 DNA is TGTGCCTGGGAAGAGAGCGGGACAGATACGCAGTATTTT.

The gene calls are TRBV5-4 and TRBJ1-1; weak D call: TRBD1 (6 bases). This CDR3 is built from 15 residues. V shed 4 bases and J shed 6 bases, with 19 bases lying between them. Germline values: CDR1 SGHNT, CDR2 YYREEE (reference sequence). CDR3 nucleotides: TGTGCCAGCAGCAGACGGGACACCCGAAGTTCTGAAGCTTTCTTT. This encodes CASSRRDTRSSEAFF.

V usage is TRBV5-1 and J usage is TRBJ2-5, with TRBD2 identical over 11 bases. Germline trimming cut 4 bases from V and 3 bases from J; bases unmatched to any gene: 11. The CDR3 contains 17 residues. The germline V gene has CDR1 SGHRS and CDR2 YFSETQ. The CDR3 loop is CASSQGGMGLAEETQYF. In nucleotides, the CDR3 is TGCGCCAGCAGCCAAGGAGGGATGGGACTAGCGGAAGAGACCCAGTACTTC.

The chain employs TRBV28 and TRBJ1-2, with D possibly being TRBD1 (5 bases). CDR1 and CDR2 (germline): MDHEN, SYDVKM. V lost 6 bases and J lost 8, with 16 bases in between. The CDR3 extends over 13 amino acids. CDR3 sequence reads: CASSYAGRRGYTF. The CDR3 DNA reads as TGTGCCAGCAGCTACGCAGGGAGGAGGGGCTACACCTTC.

The rearrangement joins TRBV23-1 to TRBJ2-1, with D uncertain. TRBV23-1 is filed as an ORF, its function uncertain. The CDR3 consists of 15 residues. Trimming pared 5 bases from V and 2 bases from J, leaving 13 bases between. The CDR3 nucleotides are TGCGCCAGCAGTAAACACGCCTTGGCCTACAATGAGCAGTTCTTC. It encodes CASSKHALAYNEQFF.

This sequence joins TRBV7-9 and TRBJ1-1, with 10 bases that match TRBD1. With V trimmed by 5 bases and J by 5 bases, 5 bases remained unmatched. Per the germline V gene, CDR1 is SEHNR and CDR2 is FQNEAQ (reference sequence). This CDR3 has 14 amino acids. The CDR3 nucleotides read TGTGCCAGCAGCAAGGGACAGGGGAATACTGAAGCTTTCTTT. Its protein is CASSKGQGNTEAFF.

The CDR3, as DNA: TGTGCCAGCAGCGTAGTGGGCAGCTCCTACGAGCAGTACTTC. Protein: CASSVVGSSYEQYF. The chain employs TRBV9 and TRBJ2-7; D unresolved. Germline V gene sequence: CDR1 SGDLS, CDR2 YYNGEE. CDR3 length: 14 amino acids. With 0 bases removed from V and 0 bases from J, the gap between germline ends came to 7 bases.

V and J are TRBV5-6 and TRBJ1-2; maybe TRBD1 (6 bases). V was trimmed by 1 base and J by 7 bases, leaving 11 bases between them. In germline, CDR1 is SGHDT, CDR2 YYEEEE. The CDR3 is 13 amino acids. CDR3 amino acids: CASSLQGSTGYTF. The CDR3 region has the DNA TGTGCCAGCAGCTTGCAGGGGTCGACTGGCTACACCTTC.

The rearrangement uses TRBV28 and TRBJ2-2; possible D gene TRBD2, 6 bases. V lost 3 bases and J lost 2, with 10 bases in between. The CDR3 is 15 amino acids. The V gene's germline CDR1 is MDHEN and CDR2 SYDVKM. CDR3 loop: CASSFPGRNTGELFF. The CDR3 coding sequence is TGTGCCAGCAGTTTTCCCGGGAGAAACACCGGGGAGCTGTTTTTT.

This clone showed up just once. The rearrangement joins TRBV2 to TRBJ2-2; 7 bases fit TRBD1. V lost 5 bases, J lost 5 bases, and 2 bases stayed unmatched. Germline CDR1 SNHLY, CDR2 FYNNEI. The CDR3 length is 13 residues. CDR3 in DNA: TGTGCCAGCAGTTCGACAGGGACCGGGGAGCTGTTTTTT. Encoded protein: CASSSTGTGELFF. Based on the CDR3 plus reference TRBV2 and TRBJ2-2, the full variable domain is EPEVTQTPSHQVTQMGQEVILRCVPISNHLYFYWYRQILGQKVEFLVSFYNNEISEKSEIFDDQFSVERPDGSNFTLKIRSTKLEDSAMYFCASSSTGTGELFFGEGSRLTVL.

The V and J genes are TRBV28 and TRBJ2-7, with D maybe TRBD1 (6 bases). The CDR3 runs to 15 residues. CDR1 and CDR2 from the germline V gene are MDHEN and SYDVKM. The ends were cut back, 5 bases at V and 5 bases at J, with 19 bases in the middle. The CDR3 loop reads CASSPIGQSRDEQYF. The CDR3 DNA reads TGTGCCAGCAGTCCGATCGGACAGTCCAGGGACGAGCAGTACTTC. The whole variable domain, remainder taken from reference TRBV28 and TRBJ2-7, is DVKVTQSSRYLVKRTGEKVFLECVQDMDHENMFWYRQDPGLGLRLIYFSYDVKMKEKGDIPEGYSVSREKKERFSLILESASTNQTSMYLCASSPIGQSRDEQYFGPGTRLTVT.

The chain couples TRBV27 to TRBJ2-2; 8 bases agree with TRBD1. V lost 10 bases to trimming and J lost 4 bases; unmatched junction nucleotides: 5. Per the germline V gene, CDR1 is MNHEY and CDR2 is SMNVEV (reference sequence). This CDR3 is 13 amino acids long. Here the CDR3 reads CATQGAVTGELFF. The DNA of the CDR3 is TGTGCCACCCAGGGGGCGGTCACCGGGGAGCTGTTTTTT.

A single count supports this clone. This chain connects TRBV18 to TRBJ2-1; 12 bases match TRBD2. The germline V gene has CDR1 KGHSH and CDR2 LQKENI. V shed 4 bases and J 7 bases; nucleotides not matched to a gene: 2. This CDR3 contains 14 residues. CDR3 sequence: CASSHGTSGNEQFF. As DNA, the CDR3 is TGTGCCAGCTCACACGGGACTAGCGGGAATGAGCAGTTCTTC.

This clone was seen a single time. This chain links TRBV3-1 (or the pseudogene TRBV3-2) with TRBJ1-2, with 7 bases identical to TRBD1. CDR3 length equals 15 residues. Germline CDR1 is LGHDT and CDR2 is YNNKEL (reference sequence). The trim removed 3 bases at V and 6 bases at J, leaving 10 bases unmatched. DNA of the CDR3: TGTGCCAGCAGCCATTCGGACAGGAGAACCCATGGCTACACCTTC. It specifies CASSHSDRRTHGYTF.

The chain uses TRBV5-1 and TRBJ1-2; 7 nucleotides match TRBD1. With V trimmed by 2 bases and J by 0 bases, 7 bases remained unmatched. Germline V gene lookup returns CDR1 SGHRS and CDR2 YFSETQ. CDR3 length equals 16 residues. CDR3 sequence (DNA): TGCGCCAGCAGCTTTCTACAGGGGCCTTCTAACTATGGCTACACCTTC. Translation gives CASSFLQGPSNYGYTF.

The V gene is TRBV29-1, the J gene TRBJ2-7; possibly TRBD2 for D (6 bases). Germline V gives CDR1 SQVTM, CDR2 ANQGSEA. CDR3 length equals 13 residues. Trimming took off 2 bases at V and 7 bases at J, with 15 bases between the two ends. The CDR3, as DNA: TGCAGCGTTGAAACTCCGACGGGGGTGGAGCAGTACTTC. It translates to CSVETPTGVEQYF.

V and J are TRBV2 and TRBJ2-1; D unclear. This CDR3 comprises 10 residues. The germline V gene has CDR1 SNHLY and CDR2 FYNNEI. Trimming removed 6 bases at V and 7 bases at J, with 4 bases between. CDR3 sequence reads: CASRSNEQFF. In DNA, the CDR3 is TGTGCCAGCAGATCAAATGAGCAGTTCTTC.